This entry describes one T cell receptor (beta chain). This specimen belongs to a study of blood T cell repertoires in COVID-19. Unmatched junction bases numbered 0, after V lost 1 base and J lost 5 bases. This CDR3 spans 13 amino acids. Germline-derived CDR1 and CDR2 are MNHNS and SASEGT. Only in-frame clones appear in the TCRdb table, and some are missing; sequencing was by immunoSEQ multiplex PCR. The data show 150,000 or so clones, about 84% seen once. The origin of this receptor is a woman aged 40 to 55 with acute COVID-19. The chain employs TRBV6-1 and TRBJ1-2, with 8 bases aligning to TRBD1. Specimen: PBMCs or T cells enriched from blood (not recorded which). CDR3 residues: CASSEGTGYGYTF. CDR3 bases: TGTGCCAGCAGTGAAGGGACAGGGTATGGCTACACCTTC.